The subject of this entry is one T cell receptor (beta chain). Its antigen remains unidentified. This PCR relied on a set of 60 Vbeta primers and 13 Jbeta primers. The data were produced by immunoSEQ multiplex PCR, yet TCRdb's version contains in-frame clones alone and is incomplete. This listing includes fewer than 200,000 clones. The length of the CDR3 is 18 residues. Trimming removed 0 bases from V and 1 base from J; junction bases left unmatched: 9. Germline V CDR1 and CDR2: SGHRS, YFSETQ. The donors (healthy individuals) were bone marrow donors. The entry originates in a study of cytomegalovirus exposure and HLA in healthy donors. Study-level results: Generally TCR sequences proved uncommon, though certain public TCRs appeared in numerous donors.

What was sequenced was PBMCs. The sequence came from a man younger than 45 in good health and CMV-seronegative. The V and J genes are TRBV5-1 and TRBJ1-1; 10 positions agree with TRBD1. This chain's CDR3 is CASSLAPRDRGANTEAFF. The CDR3 bases are TGCGCCAGCAGCTTGGCCCCCCGGGACAGGGGAGCGAACACTGAAGCTTTCTTT.